These 7 T cell receptor beta chains originate from one sample sequenced in a study of blood T cell repertoires in COVID-19. Profiling relied on immunoSEQ multiplex PCR, and the TCRdb table lists in-frame clones only, not all of them. The sample contains 55,000 to 70,000 clones, about nine tenths of which appear only once. What was sequenced was peripheral blood. These TCRs come from a woman under 30 with acute or convalescent COVID-19.

The chain carries TRBV7-9 and TRBJ1-4, with 9 nucleotides matching TRBD1. CDR3 length equals 15 residues. Germline V CDR1 and CDR2: SEHNR, FQNEAQ (reference sequence). With 3 bases clipped from V and 5 bases from J, the junction kept 4 bases outside the gene matches. CDR3 in amino acids: CASSFPGQGNEKLFF. The CDR3 DNA is TGTGCCAGCAGCTTTCCGGGACAGGGAAATGAAAAACTGTTTTTT.

This chain links TRBV2 with TRBJ1-1, with D perhaps TRBD1 (6 bases). Looked up from germline, CDR1 is SNHLY and CDR2 is FYNNEI. V was trimmed by 2 bases and J by 8 bases, leaving 9 bases between them. The CDR3 totals 12 residues. CDR3 sequence: CASSERQGEAFF. The DNA for the CDR3 is TGTGCCAGCAGTGAACGCCAGGGGGAAGCTTTCTTT.

The genes are TRBV3-1 (or the pseudogene TRBV3-2) and TRBJ1-1, with 7 bases lining up with TRBD1. Trimming removed 1 base from V and 0 bases from J; junction bases left unmatched: 5. Germline-derived CDR1 and CDR2 are LGHDT and YNNKEL (reference sequence). The length of the CDR3 is 16 residues. The CDR3 coding sequence is TGTGCCAGCAGCCAAGCTCCAAGGGGGCTGAACACTGAAGCTTTCTTT. It yields the protein CASSQAPRGLNTEAFF.

V and J are TRBV12-3 or TRBV12-4 and TRBJ1-5; D is undetermined. V was cut by 6 bases and J by 7 bases, with 10 bases left in between. CDR3 length: 12 amino acids. The CDR3 sequence: CASRYSGQPQHF. In nucleotides, the CDR3 is TGTGCCAGCAGATATAGCGGGCAGCCCCAGCATTTT.

The V and J genes are TRBV4-1 and TRBJ2-7, with TRBD2 matching 9 bases. The CDR3 runs to 13 residues. Germline assignment: CDR1 MGHRA and CDR2 YSYEKL. V gave up 4 bases and J gave up 6 bases; unmatched junction bases: 4. Here the CDR3 reads CASSPGLAFEQYF. The DNA for the CDR3 is TGCGCCAGCAGCCCTGGACTAGCGTTCGAGCAGTACTTC.

The chain is built from TRBV3-1 (or the pseudogene TRBV3-2) and TRBJ2-5; 7 bases are shared with TRBD1. V shed 2 bases and J 4 bases; nucleotides not matched to a gene: 7. Germline V gene lookup returns CDR1 LGHDT and CDR2 YNNKEL (reference sequence). This CDR3 contains 15 residues. DNA of the CDR3: TGTGCCAGCAGCCAACCTAACAGGGGTCCAGAGACCCAGTACTTC. Its protein is CASSQPNRGPETQYF.

The chain combines TRBV27 with TRBJ2-1; D not resolved. The CDR3 extends over 13 amino acids. From germline, CDR1 is MNHEY and CDR2 SMNVEV (reference sequence). V was trimmed by 5 bases and J by 7 bases, leaving 12 bases between them. CDR3 protein: CASSPTNRNEQFF. DNA for the CDR3: TGTGCCAGCAGTCCAACTAATAGAAATGAGCAGTTCTTC.